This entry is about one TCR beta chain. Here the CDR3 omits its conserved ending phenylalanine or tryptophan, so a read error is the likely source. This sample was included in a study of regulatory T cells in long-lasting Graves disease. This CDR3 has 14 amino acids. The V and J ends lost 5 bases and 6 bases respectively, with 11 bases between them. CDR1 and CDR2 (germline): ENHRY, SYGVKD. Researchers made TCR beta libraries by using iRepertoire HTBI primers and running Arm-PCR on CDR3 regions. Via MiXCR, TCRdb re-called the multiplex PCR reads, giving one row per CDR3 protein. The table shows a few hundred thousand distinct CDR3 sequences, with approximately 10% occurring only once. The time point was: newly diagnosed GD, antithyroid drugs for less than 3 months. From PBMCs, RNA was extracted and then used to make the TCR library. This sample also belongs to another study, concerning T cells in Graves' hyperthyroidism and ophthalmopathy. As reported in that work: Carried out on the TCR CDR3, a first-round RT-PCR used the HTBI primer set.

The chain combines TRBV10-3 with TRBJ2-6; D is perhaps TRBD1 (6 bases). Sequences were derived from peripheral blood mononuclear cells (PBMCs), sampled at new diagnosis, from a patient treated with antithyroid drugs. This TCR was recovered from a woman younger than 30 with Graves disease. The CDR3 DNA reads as TGTGCCATCAGTCTACAGGGAGAGGCCAACGTCCTGACTCTC. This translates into CAISLQGEANVLTL.